The 23 T cell receptor beta chains below all came from one sample that was sequenced in a study of vaccination effects on CD4 cells after COVID-19. The antigens of these receptors remain unknown. ViraFEST expansion of antigen-specific CD4+ T cells with viral peptide pools preceded sequencing. On roughly day 10 of culture, CD4+ T cells were separated out. The data were produced by immunoSEQ multiplex PCR, yet TCRdb's version contains in-frame clones alone and is incomplete. The table records approximately 54,000 clones, over 80% of them present only once. The sequencing here drew on CD4+ T cells from PBMCs cultured with HCoV-229E spike peptides, taken before COVID-19 vaccination. The receptors shown here come from a human donor who received a COVID-19 vaccine.

This chain joins TRBV6-5 and TRBJ2-2; D unresolved. The CDR3 covers 16 residues. CDR1 and CDR2 from the germline V gene are MNHEY and SVGAGI. V was pared by 0 bases and J by 1 base, with 9 bases between. For the CDR3, the DNA is TGTGCCAGCAGTTACTCTCCGGTTATGAACACCGGGGAGCTGTTTTTT. Amino acids: CASSYSPVMNTGELFF.

The chain has TRBV6-5 and TRBJ2-5; TRBD2 matches at 10 bases. The V gene end was trimmed by 2 bases and the J gene end by 5 bases; junction bases not matched to a gene: 5. Germline CDR1 and CDR2: MNHEY and SVGAGI. The CDR3 has 15 amino acids. CDR3 sequence reads: CASSYQRGGVETQYF. Written as DNA, the CDR3 is TGTGCCAGCAGTTACCAGCGGGGGGGCGTTGAGACCCAGTACTTC.

The V gene is TRBV9, the J gene TRBJ2-5, with 8 bases lining up with TRBD1. Per the germline V gene, CDR1 is SGDLS and CDR2 is YYNGEE. The CDR3 runs 14 residues. After removal of 4 bases from V and 5 bases from J, the junction contained 7 bases not matched to a gene. The CDR3 is CASSNQGAGETQYF. The CDR3 DNA reads TGTGCCAGCAGCAATCAGGGGGCGGGTGAGACCCAGTACTTC. The full variable domain, completed using reference TRBV9 and TRBJ2-5, is DSGVTQTPKHLITATGQRVTLRCSPRSGDLSVYWYQQSLDQGLQFLIQYYNGEERAKGNILERFSAQQFPDLHSELNLSSLELGDSALYFCASSNQGAGETQYFGPGTRLLVL.

The chain links TRBV5-1 to TRBJ1-1, with 9 bases aligning to TRBD1. The CDR3 loop spans 14 amino acids. Germline V lookup: CDR1 SGHRS, CDR2 YFSETQ. With V trimmed by 3 bases and J by 0 bases, 0 bases remained unmatched. The chain's CDR3 is CASSWTGVNTEAFF. CDR3 nucleotides: TGCGCCAGCAGCTGGACAGGGGTGAACACTGAAGCTTTCTTT.

CDR3 region: CASSMTATNTGELFF. For the CDR3, the DNA is TGTGCCAGCAGTATGACCGCTACGAACACCGGGGAGCTGTTTTTT. The rearrangement links TRBV6-2 or TRBV6-3 to TRBJ2-2; D gene unclear. V was pared by 5 bases and J by 0 bases, with 10 bases between. The CDR3 sequence is 15 residues long. Germline CDR1 reads MNHEY; CDR2 reads SVGEGT.

The chain employs TRBV4-1 and TRBJ1-3; D is unresolved. Trimming removed 1 base at V and 0 bases at J, with 10 bases between. The CDR3 contains 16 residues. Germline CDR1 MGHRA, CDR2 YSYEKL. The chain's CDR3 is CASSQVRPSSGNTIYF. CDR3 DNA: TGCGCCAGCAGCCAAGTCCGGCCAAGCTCTGGAAACACCATATATTTT.

This clone has a handful of counts. The V gene is TRBV5-5, the J gene TRBJ1-6; weak D call: TRBD1 (6 bases). The CDR3 contains 16 residues. Per germline, CDR1 SGHKS and CDR2 YYEKEE (reference sequence). V shed 4 bases and J shed 9 bases, with 20 bases lying between them. Here the CDR3 DNA reads TGTGCCAGCAGCCCACGGGGTAGGGGGGATGGTTCACCCCTCCACTTT. Its translation: CASSPRGRGDGSPLHF.

This clone was recorded once. The genes are TRBV28 and TRBJ1-5; weak D call: TRBD1 (5 bases). The CDR3 consists of 16 residues. Between the trimmed V and J ends, which lost 2 bases and 0 bases, there was a span of 11 bases. Germline CDR1 and CDR2: MDHEN and SYDVKM. This CDR3 is CASSLGLRDSNQPQHF. The DNA for the CDR3 is TGTGCCAGCAGTTTAGGCCTCAGGGATAGCAATCAGCCCCAGCATTTT.

The chain uses TRBV7-2 and TRBJ1-5; D might be TRBD1 (6 bases). This CDR3 spans 14 amino acids. V was trimmed by 3 bases and J by 7 bases, leaving 13 bases between them. Germline CDR1 reads SGHTA; CDR2 reads FQGNSA. The CDR3, as DNA: TGTGCCAGCAGCTTTGAGGGGGAGTGGCAGCCCCAGCATTTT. This gives the protein CASSFEGEWQPQHF.

The gene calls are TRBV6-4 and TRBJ1-5; D remains unclear. Trimming cost V 5 bases and J 1 base, with 6 bases left between them. The CDR3 contains 13 residues. CDR1 is MRHNA and CDR2 is SNTAGT in the germline V gene. CDR3 bases: TGTGCCAGCAGTATCGACAGCAATCAGCCCCAGCATTTT. Its protein product is CASSIDSNQPQHF.

The CDR3 sequence is CASSLKVPGTAYNEQFF. The CDR3 coding sequence is TGTGCCAGCAGCTTAAAGGTGCCCGGGACAGCCTACAATGAGCAGTTCTTC. The rearrangement links TRBV11-3 to TRBJ2-1, with TRBD1 matching over 7 bases. The V and J ends lost 2 bases and 2 bases, in that order; junction bases with no gene match: 9. The CDR3 covers 17 residues. Per the germline V gene, CDR1 is SGHNT and CDR2 is YENEEA. Based on the CDR3 plus reference TRBV11-3 and TRBJ2-1, the full variable domain is EAGVVQSPRYKIIEKKQPVAFWCNPISGHNTLYWYLQNLGQGPELLIRYENEEAVDDSQLPKDRFSAERLKGVDSTLKIQPAELGDSAVYLCASSLKVPGTAYNEQFFGPGTRLTVL.

The CDR3 bases are TGTGCCAGCAGTATAGGACGGAACTTGAACACTGAAGCTTTCTTT. It yields the protein CASSIGRNLNTEAFF. The genes are TRBV27 and TRBJ1-1; D is undetermined. Trimming removed 5 bases from V and 0 bases from J, with 13 bases in between. Germline V gene lookup returns CDR1 MNHEY and CDR2 SMNVEV (reference sequence). The CDR3 has 15 residues.

The chain uses TRBV18 and TRBJ2-1; 7 bases are shared with TRBD1. This CDR3 comprises 15 residues. V lost 2 bases to trimming and J lost 9 bases; unmatched junction nucleotides: 10. CDR1 KGHSH and CDR2 LQKENI come from the germline V gene. The CDR3 coding sequence is TGTGCCAGCTCACCAGAGGGGGCGTTAAGGGGTGAGCAGTTCTTC. Translated, it gives CASSPEGALRGEQFF.

V gene TRBV5-1 combines with J gene TRBJ1-1; D is perhaps TRBD1 (5 bases). CDR1 SGHRS and CDR2 YFSETQ come from the germline V gene. The V gene lost 1 base and the J gene lost 1 base, with 17 bases spanning the gap. CDR3 length: 17 amino acids. CDR3 nucleotides: TGCGCCAGCAGCTTGTCGCCAGGGTCCCAAGGGAACACTGAAGCTTTCTTT. Translation: CASSLSPGSQGNTEAFF. Variable domain in full (rest from reference TRBV5-1 and TRBJ1-1): KAGVTQTPRYLIKTRGQQVTLSCSPISGHRSVSWYQQTPGQGLQFLFEYFSETQRNKGNFPGRFSGRQFSNSRSEMNVSTLELGDSALYLCASSLSPGSQGNTEAFFGQGTRLTVV.

This clone was recorded a few times. DNA of the CDR3: TGTGCCAGTTGGAAGGGTTCCTTCTCTGGAAACACCATATATTTT. This codes for CASWKGSFSGNTIYF. The chain couples TRBV19 to TRBJ1-3; D gene ambiguous. CDR3 length: 15 amino acids. Trimming left V 8 bases short and J 0 bases short, with 14 bases between. CDR1 and CDR2 from the germline V gene are LNHDA and SQIVND (reference sequence).

The chain uses TRBV6-5 and TRBJ1-5, with a possible D match to TRBD1 (5 bases). CDR1 and CDR2 from the germline V gene are MNHEY and SVGAGI. V was pared by 4 bases and J by 2 bases, with 12 bases between. The length of the CDR3 is 15 residues. The CDR3 region is CASSSRRGGNQPQHF. For the CDR3, the DNA is TGTGCCAGCAGTTCCAGGCGGGGGGGCAATCAGCCCCAGCATTTT.

By share of the sample, this clone is medium-sized. The V call is TRBV5-5, the J call TRBJ2-1; tentatively, D is TRBD1 or TRBD2 (5 bases each). Looked up from germline, CDR1 is SGHKS and CDR2 is YYEKEE (reference sequence). The CDR3 contains 14 residues. Between the trimmed V and J ends, which lost 4 bases and 8 bases, there was a span of 16 bases. The CDR3 region has the DNA TGTGCCAGCAGCGTTGGGGACCACTCCGATGAGCAGTTCTTC. It yields the protein CASSVGDHSDEQFF.

The chain links TRBV5-1 to TRBJ1-2, with 7 positions matching TRBD1. The CDR3 spans 13 residues. With V trimmed by 4 bases and J by 2 bases, 2 bases remained unmatched. The V gene's germline CDR1 is SGHRS and CDR2 YFSETQ. The CDR3 reads CASSPTGNYGYTF. In DNA form, the CDR3 reads TGCGCCAGCAGCCCGACAGGGAACTATGGCTACACCTTC.

This clone came up once. The chain carries TRBV12-3 or TRBV12-4 and TRBJ1-2; 7 bases fit TRBD1. Losses at the gene ends were 5 bases for V and 8 bases for J; bases not matched to a gene: 8. The CDR3 consists of 13 residues. DNA for the CDR3: TGTGCCAGCAGTCCGACAGGGACCGGCGGCTACACCTTC. Residues: CASSPTGTGGYTF.

V and J are TRBV27 and TRBJ1-1; unclear D gene. Germline V gene sequence: CDR1 MNHEY, CDR2 SMNVEV (reference sequence). The V end was cut by 6 bases, the J end by 0 bases, with 11 bases between. The CDR3 covers 14 residues. The CDR3 is CASRGSGMNTEAFF. The CDR3 DNA follows: TGTGCCAGCAGGGGGTCTGGGATGAACACTGAAGCTTTCTTT.

The gene calls are TRBV5-1 and TRBJ2-5; D remains unclear. The germline CDR1 and CDR2 sequences are SGHRS and YFSETQ. V was shortened by 0 bases and J by 5 bases, with 14 bases between the two germline ends. The CDR3 length is 15 residues. The CDR3 loop reads CASSLASALFETQYF. The CDR3 DNA sequence: TGCGCCAGCAGCTTGGCGTCCGCTCTTTTTGAGACCCAGTACTTC.

This clone was recorded once. The V gene is TRBV5-1, the J gene TRBJ1-1; 10 bases map to TRBD1. V gave up 4 bases and J gave up 5 bases; unmatched junction bases: 8. CDR3 length: 15 amino acids. The germline CDR1 and CDR2 sequences are SGHRS and YFSETQ. The CDR3, as DNA: TGCGCCAGCAGCATCCGGACAGGGGGTGAGACTGAAGCTTTCTTT. Its protein product is CASSIRTGGETEAFF.

This clone showed up just a few times. The J gene is TRBJ1-5, the V gene TRBV2; no reliable D call. The CDR3 runs 14 residues. V gave up 3 bases and J gave up 5 bases, with 11 bases separating them. Looked up from germline, CDR1 is SNHLY and CDR2 is FYNNEI. CDR3 sequence reads: CASSDTTADQPQHF. Here the CDR3 DNA reads TGTGCCAGCAGTGACACGACGGCAGATCAGCCCCAGCATTTT.